This is a list of T cell receptor beta chains from one sample in a study of T cells after yellow fever vaccination. Using its own MiXCR run on the 5' RACE reads, TCRdb lists one record per CDR3 protein. The data hold 300,000 to 400,000 distinct CDR3 sequences, with roughly 8.6% observed a single time. This sample comprised PBMCs, obtained more than 40 days after the first yellow fever vaccination. These receptors were collected from a young man who received the YFV17D yellow fever vaccine. Both conserved end residues are part of each CDR3. D genes are given only for firm matches. A row's size may be missing; if present it is once, few, many or a size class.

v_gene	j_gene	abundance	d_gene	len	CDR3aa	CDR3nt
TRBV5-1	TRBJ2-3	few	TRBD2	16	CASSPEPSGGTDTQYF	TGCGCCAGCAGCCCGGAGCCTAGCGGGGGCACAGATACGCAGTATTTT
TRBV19	TRBJ2-7	NA	TRBD1	12	CASIDRGPEQYF	TGTGCCAGTATAGACAGGGGGCCCGAGCAGTACTTC
TRBV20-1	TRBJ2-1	few	NA	13	CSAPLHINNEQFF	TGCAGTGCCCCGCTTCATATCAACAATGAGCAGTTCTTC
TRBV20-1	TRBJ1-5	few	TRBD1	14	CSARTGASNQPQHF	TGCAGTGCTAGGACAGGGGCTAGCAATCAGCCCCAGCATTTT
TRBV7-9	TRBJ1-5	NA	NA	15	CASSRTGRGYQPQHF	TGTGCCAGCAGCCGAACAGGGAGAGGATATCAGCCCCAGCATTTT
TRBV5-1	TRBJ2-7	NA	NA	12	CASGHTGDEQYF	TGCGCCAGCGGGCACACTGGGGACGAGCAGTACTTC
TRBV11-2	TRBJ1-1	many	NA	11	CASSSDSEAFF	TGTGCCAGCAGCTCCGACAGTGAAGCTTTCTTT
TRBV7-9	TRBJ1-2	once	NA	16	CASIPPGQQANYGYTF	TGTGCCAGCATACCACCAGGACAGCAAGCTAACTATGGCTACACCTTC
TRBV12-3/TRBV12-4	TRBJ2-2	NA	NA	13	CASSSTWTGELFF	TGTGCCAGCAGTTCAACATGGACCGGGGAGCTGTTTTTT
TRBV28	TRBJ2-2	few	TRBD1	16	CASSLRLTGWSGELFF	TGTGCCAGCAGTCTACGCCTGACAGGGTGGAGCGGGGAGCTGTTTTTT
TRBV5-1	TRBJ1-1	many	NA	15	CASREQGGTQGEAFF	TGCGCCAGCAGAGAACAGGGTGGGACTCAGGGTGAAGCTTTCTTT
TRBV5-1	TRBJ1-1	few	NA	15	CASSVIPGLNTEAFF	TGCGCCAGCAGCGTCATTCCAGGGTTAAACACTGAAGCTTTCTTT
TRBV4-1	TRBJ1-5	NA	NA	15	CASSQEGRSNQPQHF	TGCGCCAGCAGCCAAGAGGGGCGTAGCAATCAGCCCCAGCATTTT
TRBV15	TRBJ2-1	NA	TRBD2	16	CATSRARGGSDNEQFF	TGTGCCACCAGCAGGGCCCGGGGGGGGTCGGACAATGAGCAGTTCTTC
TRBV15	TRBJ1-1	NA	NA	15	CATSRSRDKNTEAFF	TGTGCCACCAGCAGAAGTCGGGACAAAAACACTGAAGCTTTCTTT
TRBV28	TRBJ2-5	NA	NA	13	CASSILGQETQYF	TGTGCCAGCAGTATCCTAGGCCAAGAGACCCAGTACTTC
TRBV4-1	TRBJ1-5	few	NA	15	CASSQAGDGNQPQHF	TGCGCCAGCAGCCAAGCGGGGGACGGCAATCAGCCCCAGCATTTT
TRBV10-3	TRBJ1-2	NA	NA	11	CAIRDRYGYTF	TGTGCCATCAGGGACAGATACGGCTACACCTTC
TRBV19	TRBJ1-5	NA	TRBD1	17	CASSSAWGETGDQPQHF	TGTGCCAGTAGCTCGGCCTGGGGGGAGACAGGGGATCAGCCCCAGCATTTT
TRBV28	TRBJ1-1	few	NA	15	CASSYTPVMNTEAFF	TGTGCCAGCAGTTATACTCCAGTTATGAACACTGAAGCTTTCTTT
TRBV4-3	TRBJ2-2	many	TRBD1	13	CASSRQGNRELFF	TGCGCCAGCAGCCGACAGGGCAACCGGGAGCTGTTTTTT
TRBV7-6	TRBJ2-3	few	TRBD2	16	CASSPPAGEITDTQYF	TGTGCCAGCAGCCCCCCCGCGGGGGAGATCACAGATACGCAGTATTTT
TRBV5-1	TRBJ1-2	NA	TRBD1	15	CASSWTGAPNYGYTF	TGCGCCAGCAGCTGGACAGGGGCCCCTAACTATGGCTACACCTTC